The 21 T cell receptor beta chains below were found in one sample sequenced in a study of T cells in Graves' hyperthyroidism and ophthalmopathy. Amplification of TCR beta CDR3 regions was performed using RNA transcripts as template. When the TCR CDR3 underwent first-round RT-PCR, the HTBI primer set was used. MiXCR was run by TCRdb on the multiplex PCR reads, yielding one entry per CDR3 protein. The table lists about 380,000 distinct CDR3 sequences, 14% of them singletons. Sequences were obtained from blood. The source of these receptors is a woman under 40 with Graves' ophthalmopathy.

Concerning this clonotype: A much larger clone differs from this one at a single base, so this may be a read error. The rearrangement joins TRBV20-1 to TRBJ2-7; 7 nucleotides align to TRBD2. The CDR3 loop spans 14 amino acids. Germline CDR1 and CDR2: DFQATT and SNEGSKA (reference sequence). CDR3 region: CSASNGLENYGQYF. CDR3 in DNA: TGCAGTGCTAGTAATGGACTAGAGAACTACGGGCAGTACTTC.

This clonotype was observed many times. The chain recombines TRBV12-3 or TRBV12-4 with TRBJ2-1; D perhaps matches TRBD2 (5 bases). V was pared by 9 bases and J by 11 bases, with 14 bases between. The CDR3 is made up of 11 amino acids. CDR3 residues: CARDLGLKQFF. CDR3 nucleotide sequence: TGTGCCAGGGACCTCGGACTGAAGCAGTTCTTC.

The chain carries TRBV27 and TRBJ2-3; D unclear. The CDR3 has 13 residues. The germline CDR1 and CDR2 sequences are MNHEY and SMNVEV (reference sequence). The V end lost 8 bases, the J end lost 4 bases, and 13 bases lay between the germline ends. This CDR3 reads CASGSSNSDTQYF. The CDR3 DNA follows: TGTGCCAGCGGTTCCTCGAATTCAGATACGCAGTATTTT.

This clonotype was detected many times. The DNA for the CDR3 is TGTGCCAGCAGCACCAGGGCAGATACGCAGTATTTT. Translated, it gives CASSTRADTQYF. This sequence joins TRBV7-8 and TRBJ2-3; tentatively, D is TRBD1 (5 bases). The germline CDR1 and CDR2 sequences are SGHVS and FQNEAQ. V was shortened by 5 bases and J by 4 bases, with 7 bases between the two germline ends. The CDR3 spans 12 residues.

This clonotype appeared many times. The chain combines TRBV18 with TRBJ2-5; 10 nucleotides line up with TRBD2. Germline CDR1 reads KGHSH; CDR2 reads LQKENI. The J segment lost 0 bases and the V segment lost 4 bases, leaving 8 bases of the junction unmatched. The CDR3 length is 17 residues. Written as DNA, the CDR3 is TGTGCCAGCTCACGAGGGCTAGCGGGGGAGTACCAAGAGACCCAGTACTTC. Amino acids: CASSRGLAGEYQETQYF.

At least ten counts were recorded for this clonotype. In DNA form, the CDR3 reads TGCAGTGCCCACCCAGGACAGGCGGGTAATGAAAAACTGTTTTTT. It yields the protein CSAHPGQAGNEKLFF. V gene TRBV20-1 combines with J gene TRBJ1-4, with 7 bases identical to TRBD1. The CDR3 covers 15 residues. The junction had 11 bases not matched to a gene; V was cut back by 6 bases and J by 4 bases. CDR1 is DFQATT and CDR2 is SNEGSKA in the germline V gene (reference sequence).

This clonotype was counted at least ten times. The rearrangement joins TRBV2 to TRBJ1-1; D gene uncertain. Trimming removed 4 bases at V and 2 bases at J, with 8 bases between. CDR1 is SNHLY and CDR2 is FYNNEI in the germline V gene. The CDR3 runs to 13 residues. The CDR3 nucleotides read TGTGCCAGCAGTGCCCACCTCAACACTGAAGCTTTCTTT. Residues: CASSAHLNTEAFF.

This clonotype was seen many times. The junction shows a germline mismatch at one end, possibly a read error. J is TRBJ2-7 and V is TRBV12-3 or TRBV12-4; 7 positions agree with TRBD1. This CDR3 contains 14 residues. The CDR3 protein is CASRLGGQSYEQYF. The CDR3 bases are TGTGCCAGCAGGTTAGGGGGACAGTCCTACGAGCAGTACTTC.

The chain is built from TRBV6-1 and TRBJ2-3; D unresolved. This CDR3 has 17 amino acids. The V end lost 1 base, the J end lost 5 bases, and 19 bases lay between the germline ends. Per the germline V gene, CDR1 is MNHNS and CDR2 is SASEGT. The DNA for the CDR3 is TGTGCCAGCAGTGAAGGTCTCCTAGTCACCAAGGGAGATACGCAGTATTTT. It specifies CASSEGLLVTKGDTQYF.

This clonotype was recorded at least ten times. This chain links TRBV24-1 with TRBJ2-3, with D uncertain. The germline V gene encodes CDR1 KGHDR and CDR2 SFDVKD. CDR3 length equals 19 residues. Trimming shortened V by 6 bases and J by 6 bases, and 30 bases separated the two germline ends. CDR3 sequence (DNA): TGTGCCACCAGTAACCCCCCCTCCCCTTTCGGAGAGGCGATGGATACGCAGTATTTT. Its translation is CATSNPPSPFGEAMDTQYF.

This clonotype was picked up many times. The chain employs TRBV30 and TRBJ1-1; possibly TRBD1 for D (5 bases). Trimming left V 5 bases short and J 5 bases short, with 18 bases between. The CDR3 loop spans 14 amino acids. CDR1 is GTSNPN and CDR2 is SVGIG in the germline V gene (reference sequence). The CDR3 nucleotides read TGTGCCTGGCGTAAAAGGGGCATACGGACTGAAGCTTTCTTT. Amino acids: CAWRKRGIRTEAFF.

The chain couples TRBV11-2 to TRBJ1-1; 7 bases map to TRBD1. The V gene's germline CDR1 is SGHAT and CDR2 FQNNGV. Unmatched junction bases numbered 9, after V lost 4 bases and J lost 4 bases. This CDR3 comprises 15 residues. CDR3 in amino acids: CASSYNRGLGTEAFF. CDR3 bases: TGTGCCAGCAGCTACAACAGGGGATTGGGCACTGAAGCTTTCTTT.

The CDR3 loop reads CASSSGGGGWEQYF. The CDR3 nucleotides read TGTGCCAGCAGTTCGGGGGGCGGGGGCTGGGAGCAGTACTTC. This sequence joins TRBV12-3 or TRBV12-4 and TRBJ2-7; D is possibly TRBD2 (7 bases). This CDR3 contains 14 residues. V was trimmed by 4 bases and J by 7 bases, leaving 17 bases between them.

This clonotype occurred a few times. The V and J genes are TRBV12-3 or TRBV12-4 and TRBJ1-1; D gene uncertain. V gave up 6 bases and J gave up 14 bases, with 19 bases separating them. The CDR3 covers 12 residues. As DNA, the CDR3 is TGTGCCAGCAGCCCACCCGCAGGACCTTTCTTCTTT. Amino acids: CASSPPAGPFFF.

This clonotype was counted at least ten times. This chain connects TRBV28 to TRBJ1-1; 12 nucleotides line up with TRBD1. Looked up from germline, CDR1 is MDHEN and CDR2 is SYDVKM. The CDR3 is made up of 15 amino acids. Trimming took 5 bases from V and 8 from J; bases not matched to a gene: 9. The CDR3 sequence is CASSPGTGGVGEAFF. CDR3 nucleotide sequence: TGTGCCAGCAGTCCGGGGACAGGGGGCGTAGGCGAAGCTTTCTTT.

This clonotype was seen at least ten times. The chain has TRBV6-1 and TRBJ1-1; D is ambiguous. CDR1 MNHNS and CDR2 SASEGT come from the germline V gene. The CDR3 has 14 amino acids. Trimming removed 6 bases at V and 5 bases at J, with 16 bases between. The CDR3 nucleotides are TGTGCCAGCAGGACTGGCCTCTGGGAGACTGAAGCTTTCTTT. It translates to CASRTGLWETEAFF.

This clonotype has at least ten counts. J is TRBJ2-3 and V is TRBV27; D may be TRBD1 (5 bases). The CDR3 is 14 residues long. Germline V gene data show CDR1 as MNHEY and CDR2 as SMNVEV (reference sequence). Trimming took 4 bases from V and 4 from J, leaving 12 bases between them. CDR3 sequence reads: CASSSPGKADTQYF. CDR3 in DNA: TGTGCCAGCAGTTCCCCAGGGAAGGCAGATACGCAGTATTTT.

The table lists this clonotype with many counts. The chain is built from TRBV20-1 and TRBJ1-1, with D unclear. The V end was cut by 3 bases, the J end by 2 bases, with 16 bases between. Germline CDR1 DFQATT, CDR2 SNEGSKA (reference sequence). This CDR3 is 15 amino acids long. The CDR3 nucleotides read TGCAGTGCTAGTAAGGAAGTTTCTACCAACACTGAAGCTTTCTTT. It yields the protein CSASKEVSTNTEAFF.

Here the CDR3 reads CSARAPTGSEKLFF. CDR3 sequence (DNA): TGCAGTGCTAGGGCTCCTACAGGGAGTGAAAAACTGTTTTTT. The V gene is TRBV20-1, the J gene TRBJ1-4; the D gene is possibly TRBD1 (6 bases). The CDR3 contains 14 residues. The germline CDR1 and CDR2 sequences are DFQATT and SNEGSKA (reference sequence). Trimming took off 3 bases at V and 7 bases at J, with 15 bases between the two ends.

J is TRBJ2-7 and V is TRBV9, with 9 bases fitting TRBD2. The V and J ends lost 1 base and 0 bases, in that order; junction bases with no gene match: 11. In germline, CDR1 is SGDLS, CDR2 YYNGEE. This CDR3 contains 18 residues. The CDR3 spells CASSVRASGVSSSYEQYF. The CDR3 DNA is TGTGCCAGCAGCGTAAGGGCTAGCGGGGTTTCAAGCTCCTACGAGCAGTACTTC.

This CDR3 reads CASSPEERVFSYNEQFF. The CDR3 DNA reads TGCGCCAGCAGCCCGGAGGAAAGGGTATTTTCCTACAATGAGCAGTTCTTC. This chain uses TRBV4-1 with TRBJ2-1, with TRBD2 as a possible D gene (5 bases). Trimming took 4 bases from V and 1 from J, leaving 17 bases between them. This CDR3 is built from 17 residues. Germline values: CDR1 MGHRA, CDR2 YSYEKL.